These T cell receptor beta chains were read from a single sample in a study of cytomegalovirus exposure and HLA in healthy donors. Clones were sequenced by immunoSEQ multiplex PCR, and TCRdb holds only the in-frame ones, with some missing. The sample holds 150,000 to 200,000 clones, about 90% seen once. Sequenced input: PBMCs. These receptors came from a girl in the first two years of life in good health and CMV-seronegative. Both conserved end residues are part of each CDR3. D genes are given only for firm matches. For some rows the clone size is stated as once, few or many, or as a class when expanded; others skip it.

j_call d_call clone_size v_call cdr3_nt cdr3_aa
TRBJ1-5 - - TRBV5-6 TGTGCCAGCAGCTTACGGGGGGCTCAGCCCCAGCATTTT CASSLRGAQPQHF
TRBJ2-7 - - TRBV19 TGTGCCAGTAGTAAGATCCCGGGAGTGAATGGCGAGCAGTACTTC CASSKIPGVNGEQYF
TRBJ2-7 TRBD2 - TRBV30 TGTGCCTGGAGTAGCGGGGGCTCCTACGAGCAGTACTTC CAWSSGGSYEQYF
TRBJ1-2 - - TRBV5-1 TGCGCCAGCAGCCACGCAACAGGGAGCGGCTACACCTTC CASSHATGSGYTF
TRBJ1-1 TRBD1 - TRBV7-8 TGTGCCAGCAGCCTCATGGGACAGGATTACACTGAAGCTTTCTTT CASSLMGQDYTEAFF
TRBJ1-2 TRBD1 - TRBV13 TGTGCCAGCTCAACGGGACAGGGCCTCTATGGCTACACCTTC CASSTGQGLYGYTF
TRBJ1-1 TRBD1 - TRBV18 TGTGCCAGCTCACCGCGGACAGGGGTGAACACTGAAGCTTTCTTT CASSPRTGVNTEAFF
TRBJ1-6 - - TRBV7-9 TGTGCCAGCAGCGCCTTAGGGCAGGGTGGTCCCAATTCACCCCTCCACTTT CASSALGQGGPNSPLHF
TRBJ1-6 TRBD1 - TRBV2 TGTGCCAGCAGTCCGGACAGGGTATACCATTCACCCCTCCACTTT CASSPDRVYHSPLHF
TRBJ2-7 - - TRBV6-5 TGTGCCAGCAGTTACCGCCGGGACACTTACTCCTACGAGCAGTACTTC CASSYRRDTYSYEQYF
TRBJ2-7 TRBD1 - TRBV23-1 TGCGCCAGCAGTCATGCTTGCGGGACAGGGGGCTACGAGCAGTACTTC CASSHACGTGGYEQYF
TRBJ2-1 TRBD2 - TRBV7-3 TGTGCCAGCAGCGGCGGAACTAGCGGGAGGTTGGGGCAGTTCTTC CASSGGTSGRLGQFF
TRBJ1-1 TRBD1 - TRBV27 TGTGCCAGCAGTCGAGAACAGGGGGTTGGAAACACTGAAGCTTTCTTT CASSREQGVGNTEAFF
TRBJ1-2 - - TRBV7-9 TGTGCCAGCAGCCCCCCTACCCGCGTGTTCTATGGCTACACCTTC CASSPPTRVFYGYTF
TRBJ2-7 TRBD2 - TRBV30 TGTGCCTGGGCTCGTCCATTAGCGGGAGAGAACTACGAGCAGTACTTC CAWARPLAGENYEQYF
TRBJ2-3 - - TRBV2 TGTGCCAGCAGTCCCCGCGGGGAAGGGAGAGATACGCAGTATTTT CASSPRGEGRDTQYF
TRBJ1-1 - - TRBV5-4 TGTGCCAGCAGCTCTCGGGAAGGAAGGGACACTGAAGCTTTCTTT CASSSREGRDTEAFF
TRBJ2-5 - - TRBV29-1 TGCAGCGTGGGCCTTATTGGGGGCAGGAAGACCCAGTACTTC CSVGLIGGRKTQYF
TRBJ2-3 TRBD1 - TRBV4-1 TGCGCCAGCAGCCAAGAACGATCAGGGGGCGCCGCAGATACGCAGTATTTT CASSQERSGGAADTQYF
TRBJ2-1 TRBD1 - TRBV27 TGTGCCAGCAGTTCGCCCGGGACAGTGGCGCATGAGCAGTTCTTC CASSSPGTVAHEQFF
TRBJ1-2 - - TRBV4-1 TGCGCCAGCAGCCAGGTGCTGATACAGGGAGCTTTTACTAACTATGGCTACACCTTC CASSQVLIQGAFTNYGYTF
TRBJ2-3 - - TRBV2 TGTGCCAGCAGGAATACACAGGGTCGAGATACGCAGTATTTT CASRNTQGRDTQYF
TRBJ2-2 TRBD1 - TRBV11-1 TGTGCCAGCAGACGGGCCGGGACAGGGTCGAACACCGGGGAGCTGTTTTTT CASRRAGTGSNTGELFF
TRBJ2-2 TRBD1 - TRBV6-5 TGTGCCAGCAGTTACTCGGGGACAGGGGGGACCGGGGAGCTGTTTTTT CASSYSGTGGTGELFF
TRBJ1-4 TRBD1 - TRBV6-5 TGTGCCAGTCGGACAGGGGGAGCAACTAATGAAAAACTGTTTTTT CASRTGGATNEKLFF
TRBJ1-3 - - TRBV19 TGTGCCAGTACTCTCTTATCTGGAAACACCATATATTTT CASTLLSGNTIYF
TRBJ2-1 TRBD1 few TRBV7-9 TGTGCCAGCAGCGGGGCCGGGACAGGGATTTACAATGAGCAGTTCTTC CASSGAGTGIYNEQFF
TRBJ2-2 TRBD1 - TRBV7-9 TGTGCCAGCAGCTTTTCCCCGGGACAGGGTTCCGGGGAGCTGTTTTTT CASSFSPGQGSGELFF
TRBJ2-7 - - TRBV7-9 TGTGCCAGCAGCTTAGTCGGGGTAACGAAGGAGCAGTACTTC CASSLVGVTKEQYF
TRBJ2-3 TRBD1 - TRBV27 TGTGCCAGCAGGACAGGGGCCCCAAGGGCGGATACGCAGTATTTT CASRTGAPRADTQYF
TRBJ1-1 - few TRBV29-1 TGCAGCGTTGAAGATTGGCGGGTAAATCCCACTGAAGCTTTCTTT CSVEDWRVNPTEAFF
TRBJ2-7 TRBD2 once TRBV4-1 TGCGCCAGCAGCCCGGAGTCTAGCGGGAGGATTTCCTACGAGCAGTACTTC CASSPESSGRISYEQYF
TRBJ1-2 - once TRBV30 TGTGCCTGGAGTGCTCCCTTTGGGGGGGACTATGGCTACACCTTC CAWSAPFGGDYGYTF
TRBJ1-2 - - TRBV9 TGTGCCAGCAGCGCCCGACAGTCCCTTAACTATGGCTACACCTTC CASSARQSLNYGYTF
TRBJ2-1 TRBD2 once TRBV4-1 TGCGCCAGCAGCCAACTAGCGGGGGAGTACAATGAGCAGTTCTTC CASSQLAGEYNEQFF
TRBJ2-7 - - TRBV5-4 TGTGCCAGCAGCTTAGCTAGTGTCTCCTACGAGCAGTACTTC CASSLASVSYEQYF
TRBJ1-6 - - TRBV4-2 TGTGCCAGCAGGTGGGGACCGGAGGGCATTTCACCCCTCCACTTT CASRWGPEGISPLHF
TRBJ2-5 - few TRBV6-4 TGTGCCAGCAGTGACTCCAGGGTAGAGACCCAGTACTTC CASSDSRVETQYF
TRBJ2-2 TRBD2 few TRBV6-1 TGTGCCAGCAAGTCCCCGGGAGGGGGCGGGGAGCTGTTTTTT CASKSPGGGGELFF
TRBJ2-7 TRBD1 - TRBV4-1 TGCGCCAGCAGCCACGGACAGGGGCCGTACTACGAGCAGTACTTC CASSHGQGPYYEQYF
TRBJ1-2 - once TRBV4-1 TGCGCCAGCAGCCAGAAGGACAAAGCTAACTATGGCTACACCTTC CASSQKDKANYGYTF
TRBJ1-1 - - TRBV4-1 TGCGCCAGCAGCCAAGATACCGCAGGGGCGAACACTGAAGCTTTCTTT CASSQDTAGANTEAFF
TRBJ2-1 - - TRBV15 TGTGCCACCAGCAGATACCGGGACTTGGACAATGAGCAGTTCTTC CATSRYRDLDNEQFF
TRBJ1-6 - - TRBV4-1 TGCGCCAGCAGCCACCTTCAGGGAACCTATAATTCACCCCTCCACTTT CASSHLQGTYNSPLHF
TRBJ1-6 TRBD1 - TRBV25-1 TGTGCCAGCAGTGATCCCAGACAGGGGGCCGGTTCACCCCTCCACTTT CASSDPRQGAGSPLHF
TRBJ1-5 - - TRBV19 TGTGCCAGTAGTGGGGCCTGGGGAGGAGATCAGCCCCAGCATTTT CASSGAWGGDQPQHF
TRBJ2-7 - - TRBV10-1 TGCGCCAGCAGTGAGTCGATTGGGGGCGACAGGAACTTC CASSESIGGDRNF
TRBJ1-4 TRBD1 few TRBV5-6 TGTGCCAGCAGCTTGGACAGGGGCCGTCCTAATGAAAAACTGTTTTTT CASSLDRGRPNEKLFF
TRBJ2-3 - - TRBV11-3 TGTGCCAGCAGCTTAAGAAGCGAGGGGGCAGATACGCAGTATTTT CASSLRSEGADTQYF
TRBJ2-5 - once TRBV9 TGTGCCAGCAGCGTAGGGAGTATCCAAGAGACCCAGTACTTC CASSVGSIQETQYF
TRBJ2-3 TRBD2 - TRBV5-1 TGCGCCAGCAGCCTGGGACTAGCGGGGGGCTTCACAGATACGCAGTATTTT CASSLGLAGGFTDTQYF
TRBJ1-2 - - TRBV6-1 TGTGCCAGCACCCCCGGGGGGGGGATAGGCTATGGCTACACCTTC CASTPGGGIGYGYTF
TRBJ2-7 TRBD2 - TRBV4-2 TGTGCCAGCAGCCAAGATCGCCCCCCGATAGCGGGGGGATATCTCGAGCAGTACTTC CASSQDRPPIAGGYLEQYF
TRBJ2-3 TRBD2 once TRBV7-3 TGTGCCAGCAGCTTAACTAGCGGGGGGGCAGATACGCAGTATTTT CASSLTSGGADTQYF
TRBJ2-2 TRBD1 - TRBV19 TGTGCCACCAAACAGGGGGCTGGCACCGGGGAGCTGTTTTTT CATKQGAGTGELFF